These 17 T cell receptor beta chains came from one sample sequenced in a study of blood T cell repertoires in COVID-19. Repertoires were generated with immunoSEQ multiplex PCR, while TCRdb's copy carries only in-frame clones and drops some. Of roughly 380,000 clones listed, roughly 85% are singletons. The sequenced sample consisted of peripheral blood. These receptors were collected from a woman between 18 and 29 years old with acute or convalescent COVID-19.

In regard to this clone: Other DNA variants within this sample encode the same CDR3. The chain couples TRBV9 to TRBJ2-7, with 12 bases fitting TRBD2. Germline V gene lookup returns CDR1 SGDLS and CDR2 YYNGEE. The CDR3 runs to 15 residues. With V trimmed by 3 bases and J by 2 bases, 3 bases remained unmatched. CDR3 coding DNA: TGTGCCAGCAGCGGAGGACTAGCGGGAACCTACGAGCAGTACTTC. Translating it yields CASSGGLAGTYEQYF.

The V gene is TRBV2, the J gene TRBJ2-1; D is perhaps TRBD2 (6 bases). CDR1 and CDR2 from the germline V gene are SNHLY and FYNNEI. V lost 4 bases, J lost 0 bases, and 10 bases lay in between. The CDR3 has 15 amino acids. The CDR3 DNA follows: TGTGCCAGCAGTGGGGGGGTCAGCTCCTACAATGAGCAGTTCTTC. As protein: CASSGGVSSYNEQFF.

The chain couples TRBV2 to TRBJ2-3; 11 bases agree with TRBD2. Germline-derived CDR1 and CDR2 are SNHLY and FYNNEI. The trim removed 4 bases at V and 6 bases at J, leaving 6 bases unmatched. The CDR3 is made up of 15 amino acids. In nucleotides, the CDR3 is TGTGCCAGCAGTGGGTTAGCGGGGGGGATCGATACGCAGTATTTT. This codes for CASSGLAGGIDTQYF.

This clone occurred a few times. This chain connects TRBV5-1 to TRBJ2-1, with TRBD1 identical over 8 bases. The trim removed 4 bases at V and 5 bases at J, leaving 11 bases unmatched. Looked up from germline, CDR1 is SGHRS and CDR2 is YFSETQ. The CDR3 extends over 16 amino acids. CDR3: CASSIGQGTGNNEQFF. For the CDR3, the DNA is TGCGCCAGCAGCATAGGACAGGGTACGGGAAACAATGAGCAGTTCTTC.

The CDR3 sequence: CATSRERAGAPEQYF. CDR3 nucleotides: TGTGCCACCAGCAGAGAGCGGGCGGGGGCCCCCGAGCAGTACTTC. The J gene is TRBJ2-7, the V gene TRBV15, with a possible D match to TRBD2 (7 bases). The V end was cut by 0 bases, the J end by 6 bases, with 15 bases between. Per the germline V gene, CDR1 is LNHNV and CDR2 is YYDKDF (reference sequence). The CDR3 is 15 residues long.

This chain joins TRBV4-2 and TRBJ1-1; 8 bases are shared with TRBD1. CDR3 length equals 15 residues. Trimming cost V 5 bases and J 4 bases; bases outside gene matches: 9. CDR1 and CDR2 from the germline V gene are LGHNA and YNFKEQ. The CDR3 sequence is CASSSRQGMATEAFF. The CDR3 region has the DNA TGTGCCAGCAGCTCAAGACAGGGGATGGCCACTGAAGCTTTCTTT.

This chain links TRBV3-1 (or the pseudogene TRBV3-2) with TRBJ1-1; 8 nucleotides agree with TRBD1. Germline-derived CDR1 and CDR2 are LGHDT and YNNKEL (reference sequence). The CDR3 loop spans 15 amino acids. V lost 5 bases, J lost 5 bases, and 10 bases stayed unmatched. The CDR3 region has the DNA TGTGCCAGCAGCTCAACTGACAGGGGATCGACTGAAGCTTTCTTT. Residues: CASSSTDRGSTEAFF.

Only one count was recorded for this clone. The V call is TRBV12-5, the J call TRBJ1-6; D remains ambiguous. The CDR3 runs 14 residues. V was trimmed by 3 bases and J by 4 bases, leaving 7 bases between them. CDR1 and CDR2 (germline): LGHNT, FRNRAP. The CDR3 bases are TGTGCTAGTGGTTTAGAGGGATATAATTCACCCCTCCACTTT. Translating gives CASGLEGYNSPLHF.

This chain connects TRBV10-2 to TRBJ2-2; 12 bases are a match to TRBD2. The CDR3 is 15 residues long. From germline, CDR1 is WSHSY and CDR2 SAAADI. The J segment lost 4 bases and the V segment lost 7 bases, leaving 4 bases of the junction unmatched. CDR3 residues: CASTLTSGSTGELFF. The CDR3 DNA sequence: TGCGCCAGCACTCTGACTAGCGGGAGCACCGGGGAGCTGTTTTTT.

The genes are TRBV2 and TRBJ1-3; a possible D gene is TRBD1 (5 bases). The V gene's germline CDR1 is SNHLY and CDR2 FYNNEI. V dropped 5 bases and J dropped 0 bases, with 8 bases sitting between them. The CDR3 has 14 amino acids. CDR3: CASSSGSSGNTIYF. In nucleotides, the CDR3 is TGTGCCAGCAGTTCAGGGTCCTCTGGAAACACCATATATTTT.

V gene TRBV6-6 combines with J gene TRBJ2-2, with 9 bases lining up with TRBD1. V trimming: 7 bases; J trimming: 4 bases; junction bases outside the gene matches: 7. Germline-derived CDR1 and CDR2 are MNHNY and SVGAGI (reference sequence). This CDR3 is built from 15 residues. CDR3 residues: CASNKQGAGTGELFF. DNA of the CDR3: TGTGCCAGCAACAAACAGGGGGCGGGCACCGGGGAGCTGTTTTTT.

As DNA, the CDR3 is TGTGCCAGCAGTGGGAGGACGGGACAGGGGGACGTGAGAACTGAAGCTTTCTTT. It encodes CASSGRTGQGDVRTEAFF. The chain links TRBV6-1 to TRBJ1-1; TRBD1 agrees at 11 bases. This CDR3 has 18 residues. Germline V gives CDR1 MNHNS, CDR2 SASEGT. Trimming at V came to 4 bases and at J to 5 bases, leaving 15 bases not matched to a gene.

Note on this clone: This specimen includes other DNA sequences encoding the same CDR3. The chain joins TRBV30 to TRBJ1-5; 7 nucleotides agree with TRBD1. J was trimmed by 7 bases and V by 0 bases; bases with no gene match: 6. The CDR3 runs to 14 residues. Germline CDR1 is GTSNPN and CDR2 is SVGIG (reference sequence). This chain's CDR3 is CAWSVQGGRQPQHF. The DNA of the CDR3 is TGTGCCTGGAGTGTTCAGGGGGGTCGGCAGCCCCAGCATTTT.

The chain has TRBV7-9 and TRBJ1-6, with a possible D match to TRBD1 (5 bases). Trimming shortened V by 0 bases and J by 14 bases, and 8 bases separated the two germline ends. Per the germline V gene, CDR1 is SEHNR and CDR2 is FQNEAQ (reference sequence). The CDR3 is 12 residues long. In DNA, the CDR3 is TGTGCCAGCAGCTTAGCGACGGGGGCCCTCCACTTT. This codes for CASSLATGALHF.

The chain has TRBV4-2 and TRBJ2-1; a weak D match, TRBD2 (5 bases). This CDR3 contains 16 residues. Germline CDR1 and CDR2: LGHNA and YNFKEQ. With 1 base removed from V and 11 bases from J, the gap between germline ends came to 21 bases. CDR3 DNA sequence: TGTGCCAGCAGCCAAGTGAGCGCGGGTGACCCAGATAAGCAGTTCTTC. Translating it yields CASSQVSAGDPDKQFF.

This chain connects TRBV27 to TRBJ1-2; D may be TRBD1 (6 bases). Germline V CDR1 and CDR2: MNHEY, SMNVEV (reference sequence). V lost 6 bases and J 4 bases, leaving 18 bases between the germline ends. CDR3 size: 15 residues. The CDR3 region has the DNA TGTGCCAGCAGCCTAGGGGGGGCGGACGGCTATGGCTACACCTTC. Protein: CASSLGGADGYGYTF.

The chain recombines TRBV7-8 with TRBJ1-1, with 7 nucleotides matching TRBD1. The CDR3 is 14 residues long. Trimming cost V 4 bases and J 1 base; bases outside gene matches: 3. Germline loops: CDR1 SGHVS, CDR2 FQNEAQ. CDR3 protein: CASSSGTANTEAFF. In DNA form, the CDR3 reads TGTGCCAGCAGCTCGGGGACAGCGAACACTGAAGCTTTCTTT.